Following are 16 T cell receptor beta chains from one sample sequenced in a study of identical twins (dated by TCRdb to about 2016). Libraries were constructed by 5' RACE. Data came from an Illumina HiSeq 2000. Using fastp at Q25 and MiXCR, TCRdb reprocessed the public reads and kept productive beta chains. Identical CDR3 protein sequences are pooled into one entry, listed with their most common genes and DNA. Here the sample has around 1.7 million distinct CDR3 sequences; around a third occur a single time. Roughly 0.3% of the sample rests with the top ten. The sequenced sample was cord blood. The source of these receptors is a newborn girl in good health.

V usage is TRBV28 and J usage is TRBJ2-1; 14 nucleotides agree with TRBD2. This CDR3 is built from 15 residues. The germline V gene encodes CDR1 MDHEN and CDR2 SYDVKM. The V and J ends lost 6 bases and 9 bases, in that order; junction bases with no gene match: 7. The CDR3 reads CASSTGTSGRVEQFF. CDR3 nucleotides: TGTGCCAGCAGCACCGGGACTAGCGGGAGAGTTGAGCAGTTCTTC.

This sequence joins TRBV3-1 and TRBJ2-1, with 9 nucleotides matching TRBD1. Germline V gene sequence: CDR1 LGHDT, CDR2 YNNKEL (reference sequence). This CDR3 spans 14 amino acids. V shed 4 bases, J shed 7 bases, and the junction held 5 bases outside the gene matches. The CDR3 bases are TGTGCCAGCAGCCCCCGGGACAGGGCTAATGAGCAGTTCTTC. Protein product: CASSPRDRANEQFF.

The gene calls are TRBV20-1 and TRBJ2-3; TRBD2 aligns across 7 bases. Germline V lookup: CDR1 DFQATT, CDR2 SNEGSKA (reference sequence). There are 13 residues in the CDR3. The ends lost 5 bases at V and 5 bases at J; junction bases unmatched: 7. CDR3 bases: TGCAGTGCTGCCGGGACTACCGGAGATACGCAGTATTTT. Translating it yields CSAAGTTGDTQYF.

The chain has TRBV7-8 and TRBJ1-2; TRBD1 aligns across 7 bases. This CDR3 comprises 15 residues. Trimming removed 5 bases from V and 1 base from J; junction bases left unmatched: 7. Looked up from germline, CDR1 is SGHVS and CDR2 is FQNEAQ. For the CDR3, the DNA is TGTGCCAGCAGCCTCGACAGGGAGGATAACTATGGCTACACCTTC. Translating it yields CASSLDREDNYGYTF.

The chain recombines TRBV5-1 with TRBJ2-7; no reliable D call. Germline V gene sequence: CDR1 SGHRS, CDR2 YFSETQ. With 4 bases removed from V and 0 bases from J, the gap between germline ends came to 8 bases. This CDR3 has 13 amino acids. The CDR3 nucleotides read TGCGCCAGCAGCGAGTTCCCCTCCTACGAGCAGTACTTC. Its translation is CASSEFPSYEQYF. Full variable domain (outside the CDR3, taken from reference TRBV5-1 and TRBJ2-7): KAGVTQTPRYLIKTRGQQVTLSCSPISGHRSVSWYQQTPGQGLQFLFEYFSETQRNKGNFPGRFSGRQFSNSRSEMNVSTLELGDSALYLCASSEFPSYEQYFGPGTRLTVT.

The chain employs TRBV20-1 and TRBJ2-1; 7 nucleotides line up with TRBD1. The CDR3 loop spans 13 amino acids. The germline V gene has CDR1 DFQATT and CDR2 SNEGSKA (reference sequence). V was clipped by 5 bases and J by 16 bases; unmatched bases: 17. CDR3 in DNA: TGCAGTGCTCCCCTACAGGGGAAAACTGAAGCTTTCTTC. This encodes CSAPLQGKTEAFF.

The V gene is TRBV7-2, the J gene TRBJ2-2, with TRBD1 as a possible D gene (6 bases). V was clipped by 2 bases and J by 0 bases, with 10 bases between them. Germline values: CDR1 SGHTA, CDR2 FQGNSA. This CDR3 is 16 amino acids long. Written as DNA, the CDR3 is TGTGCCAGCAGCTTAACCCAGGGGCCGAACACCGGGGAGCTGTTTTTT. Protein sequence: CASSLTQGPNTGELFF.

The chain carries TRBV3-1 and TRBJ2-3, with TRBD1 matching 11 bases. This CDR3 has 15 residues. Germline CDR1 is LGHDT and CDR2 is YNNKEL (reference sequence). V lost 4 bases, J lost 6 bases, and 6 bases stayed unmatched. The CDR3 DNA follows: TGTGCCAGCAGCCTCGGACAGGGGGCGATGGATACGCAGTATTTT. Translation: CASSLGQGAMDTQYF.

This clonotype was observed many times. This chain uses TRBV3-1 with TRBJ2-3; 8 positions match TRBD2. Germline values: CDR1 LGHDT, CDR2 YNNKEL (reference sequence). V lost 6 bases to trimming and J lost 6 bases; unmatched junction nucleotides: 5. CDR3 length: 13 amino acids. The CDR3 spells CASRPREEDTQYF. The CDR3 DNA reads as TGTGCCAGCAGACCGCGGGAGGAGGATACGCAGTATTTT.

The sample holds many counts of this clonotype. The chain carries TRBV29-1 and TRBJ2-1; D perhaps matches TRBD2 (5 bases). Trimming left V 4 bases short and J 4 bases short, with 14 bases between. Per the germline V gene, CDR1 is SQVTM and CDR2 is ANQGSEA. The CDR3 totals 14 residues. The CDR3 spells CSVVKDGDYNEQFF. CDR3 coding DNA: TGCAGCGTTGTAAAGGACGGGGATTACAATGAGCAGTTCTTC.

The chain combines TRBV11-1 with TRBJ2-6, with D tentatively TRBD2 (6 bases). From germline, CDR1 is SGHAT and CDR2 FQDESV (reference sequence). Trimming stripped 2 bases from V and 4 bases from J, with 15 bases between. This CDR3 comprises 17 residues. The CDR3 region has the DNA TGTGCCAGCAGCTTACAATGGCTGCGGGACGGGGCCAACGTCCTGACTTTC. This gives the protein CASSLQWLRDGANVLTF.

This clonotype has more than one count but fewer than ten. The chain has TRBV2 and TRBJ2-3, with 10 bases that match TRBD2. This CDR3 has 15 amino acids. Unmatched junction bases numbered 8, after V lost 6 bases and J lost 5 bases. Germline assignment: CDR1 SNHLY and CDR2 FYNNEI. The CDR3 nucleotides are TGTGCCAGCAGGCCTAGCGGGAGAGGGGTAGATACGCAGTATTTT. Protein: CASRPSGRGVDTQYF.

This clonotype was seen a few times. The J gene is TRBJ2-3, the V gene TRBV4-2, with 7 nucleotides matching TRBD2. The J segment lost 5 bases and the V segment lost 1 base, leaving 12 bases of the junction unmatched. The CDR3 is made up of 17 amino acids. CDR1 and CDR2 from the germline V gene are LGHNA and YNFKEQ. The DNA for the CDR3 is TGTGCCAGCAGCCAAGTCACGGGCGGGAGACGGAGAGATACGCAGTATTTT. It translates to CASSQVTGGRRRDTQYF.

CDR3 sequence: CASSLGGMDTQYF. In nucleotides, the CDR3 is TGTGCCAGCAGTTTAGGGGGTATGGATACGCAGTATTTT. The rearrangement uses TRBV12-3 or TRBV12-4 and TRBJ2-3; D is unresolved. Trimming took off 1 base at V and 6 bases at J, with 8 bases between the two ends. This CDR3 comprises 13 residues.

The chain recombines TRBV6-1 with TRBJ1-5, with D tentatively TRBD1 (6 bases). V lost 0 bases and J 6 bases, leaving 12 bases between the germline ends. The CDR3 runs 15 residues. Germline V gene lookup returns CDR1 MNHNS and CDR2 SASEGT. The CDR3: CASSEAPGVGQPQHF. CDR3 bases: TGTGCCAGCAGTGAAGCCCCAGGGGTGGGTCAGCCCCAGCATTTT.

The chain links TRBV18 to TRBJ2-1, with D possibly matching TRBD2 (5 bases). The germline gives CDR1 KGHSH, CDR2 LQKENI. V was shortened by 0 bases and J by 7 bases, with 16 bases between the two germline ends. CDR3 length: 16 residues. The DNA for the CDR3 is TGTGCCAGCTCACCACCGGTGGCGAGGAGGACTAATGAGCAGTTCTTC. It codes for CASSPPVARRTNEQFF.